This T cell receptor (beta chain) derives from a study of blood T cells in healthy people across ages (dated by TCRdb to 2014 to 2015). Regarding the research as a whole: In model experiments, roughly one uniquely barcoded TCR beta cDNA molecule per two T cells was captured by template switching. The study measured age-related changes in TCR beta repertoire diversity using deep sequencing normalized with unique cDNA molecular identifiers. The donors were split into four age groups: young (average 16 years), middle-aged (about 40), aged (approximately 60) and long-lived (roughly 86). Donors of different ages were randomly distributed across sequencing lanes to avoid experimental bias. Two additional independent replicas of 1 million unique cDNA reads from the same blood draw were analyzed for two donors (one aged 18 to 29 and one aged 80 or older). Study-wide findings and limitations: Bulk unsorted PBMC profiling prevented conclusive comparison of naive and antigen-experienced compartments. Estimates of total diversity based on one million sequenced T cells were considered lower bounds and underestimates. The long-lived group showed more naive CD4+ T cells, fewer expanded clones and increased TCR diversity than the aged group, suggesting age selection. The percentage of naive T cells measured by flow cytometry correlated strongly with observed TCR beta diversity. The CMV infection status of donors was not known, potentially confounding age-related changes in expanded clonotypes. Observed TCR beta diversity per million T cells fell roughly linearly with age, and a significant reduction was already apparent by age around 40.

The donors were roughly 40 Caucasian individuals from Russia, aged 6 to 90 years, who were systemically healthy. Each donor gave about 10 milliliters of peripheral blood, drawn into EDTA-treated Vacutainer tubes. Ficoll-Paque density-gradient centrifugation was used to isolate PBMCs, with at least 6 million per sample. Total RNA was extracted from PBMCs with Trizol reagent, with at least 5.5 micrograms obtained per sample. Naive CD45RAhigh/CD27high T cell percentages were measured by flow cytometry on a PBMC aliquot from every donor. Concerning this clonotype itself: What antigen it recognizes has not been identified. The sample holds no much larger clone one base away, and base qualities are not on file.

Libraries were made using 5' RACE. Sequencing used an Illumina HiSeq 2500. A second PCR of roughly 7 to 11 cycles was performed with a sample-barcoded 5' primer and a J-beta primer mix. Each TCR beta cDNA molecule received a unique molecular identifier from a template-switch 5' adaptor carrying 12 random nucleotides. Each sample yielded at least 2.5 million CDR3-containing paired-end reads. The Mint cDNA synthesis kit, primed by a TRBC-specific oligonucleotide, was used to synthesize first-strand cDNA from all RNA. Following uracil-DNA glycosylase treatment, all cDNA underwent a first 18-cycle PCR with the universal primers M1SS and BC2_uni_R. Per the source publication's procedure: Normalization of each sample was performed by random selection of 1 million high-quality reads, each carrying a distinct molecular identifier. Instead of being binned into consensus sequences, reads with shared molecular identifiers were discarded. MiTCR, set to a Q25 quality threshold and the strictest error-elimination algorithm, was used for CDR3 identification, clonotype clustering and error correction. Lower-bound total TCR beta diversity was estimated with a nonparametric unseen species model using Euler transformation. TCRdb took the public reads, trimmed them with fastp at Q25, ran MiXCR for clone calling and kept in-frame beta chains. For every CDR3 protein sequence, its rows merge into one entry that carries the most common genes and DNA. The V and J calls reflect TCRdb's pipeline rather than the authors' work. Recorded for this sample are about 640,000 distinct CDR3 sequences; under 70% of them occurred a single time. 30% to 40% of the sample is taken by the ten largest.

The germline V end is reduced by 4 bases and the J end by 0 bases; junction bases left unmatched: 6. Taken from cysteine to phenylalanine, the CDR3 has 14 residues. Of all the DNA, just the CDR3 is kept, 42 bases in frame from base 1. Via the germline V gene, CDR1 is SQVTM and CDR2 ANQGSEA. Sequencing input: blood. This TCR derives from a man in his 60s in good health. The chain employs TRBV29-1 and TRBJ2-7; a stretch of 7 junction bases matches TRBD2. The bases are TGCAGCGTTGTGGCCGGGACTAACTCCTACGAGCAGTACTTC. This sequence encodes CSVVAGTNSYEQYF.